This T cell receptor (beta chain) was retrieved from a study of T cells after yellow fever vaccination. Study-wide background: SMART-Seq v4 Ultra Low Input prepared libraries from low-cell fractions.

UMIs and a universal primer site were added when TCR cDNA was made by 5'RACE template switching. TCRdb ran MiXCR on the 5' RACE reads and lists one entry per CDR3 protein. The data show under 350,000 distinct CDR3 sequences, roughly 4% seen once. CDR1 SGHVS and CDR2 FQNEAQ come from the germline V gene. V gave up 10 bases and J gave up 5 bases, with 12 bases separating them. The CDR3 length is 12 residues. Many counts were recorded for this clonotype. The sequencing used PBMCs, collected 5 days after the yellow fever booster vaccination. This TCR was recovered from a man between 18 and 35 years old who received the YFV17D yellow fever vaccine. This chain joins TRBV7-8 and TRBJ2-1; D not resolved. In nucleotides, the CDR3 is TGTGCCACCCAGCCCTGGGACAATGAGCAGTTCTTC. This gives the protein CATQPWDNEQFF.